Listed below are T cell receptor beta chains from one sample, sequenced in a study of blood T cell repertoires in COVID-19. Some clones are missing from TCRdb's copy, which holds only in-frame ones; the method was immunoSEQ multiplex PCR. The table includes roughly 230,000 clones, 85% detected once. Sequencing was performed on peripheral blood. These TCRs come from a man aged 50 to 59 with COVID-19, enrolled during active disease. Both conserved end residues are part of each CDR3. The D gene is left open where the match is weak. Clone size is given for some rows only: seen once, a few or many times, or a class if the clone is expanded.

clone_size,d_call,v_call,j_call,cdr3_aa,cdr3_nt
once,TRBD1,TRBV4-1,TRBJ1-6,CASSLSRDRDNSPLHF,TGCGCCAGCAGCCTCAGCCGGGACAGAGATAATTCACCCCTCCACTTT
NA,TRBD2,TRBV28,TRBJ2-7,CASRGRGEQYF,TGTGCCAGCAGAGGGAGGGGAGAGCAGTACTTC
NA,NA,TRBV5-1,TRBJ1-2,CASSISTEYGYTF,TGCGCCAGCAGCATAAGCACGGAGTATGGCTACACCTTC
few,NA,TRBV3-1/TRBV3-2,TRBJ2-5,CASSQDLADRETQYF,TGTGCCAGCAGCCAAGATCTGGCGGACAGAGAGACCCAGTACTTC
NA,TRBD2,TRBV9,TRBJ2-1,CASSVELADYNEQFF,TGTGCCAGCAGCGTAGAACTAGCGGATTACAATGAGCAGTTCTTC
NA,TRBD1,TRBV3-1/TRBV3-2,TRBJ1-1,CASSQTGVNTEAFF,TGTGCCAGCAGCCAGACAGGGGTGAACACTGAAGCTTTCTTT
NA,NA,TRBV4-1,TRBJ1-1,CASSQETKYRSVNTEAFF,TGCGCCAGCAGCCAAGAGACAAAGTACCGGTCGGTGAACACTGAAGCTTTCTTT
NA,TRBD1,TRBV6-5,TRBJ1-1,CASRTGGRTDTEAFF,TGTGCCAGCCGGACAGGGGGCCGGACGGACACTGAAGCTTTCTTT
NA,NA,TRBV4-2,TRBJ2-5,CASSQDSASFETQYF,TGTGCCAGCAGCCAAGATAGTGCGAGCTTCGAGACCCAGTACTTC
NA,NA,TRBV10-3,TRBJ1-6,CAIRTRNNSPLHF,TGTGCCATCCGGACACGCAATAATTCACCCCTCCACTTT
NA,TRBD1,TRBV9,TRBJ2-3,CASSVSGQGGVDTQYF,TGTGCCAGCAGCGTCTCCGGACAGGGGGGAGTAGATACGCAGTATTTT
NA,TRBD2,TRBV5-8,TRBJ2-3,CASSWMSSGATSDTQYF,TGTGCCAGCAGCTGGATGTCTAGCGGGGCGACTTCAGATACGCAGTATTTT
NA,NA,TRBV9,TRBJ1-1,CASSVELNTEAFF,TGTGCCAGCAGCGTAGAGCTGAACACTGAAGCTTTCTTT
NA,NA,TRBV14,TRBJ2-2,CASSQDGRVAGELFF,TGTGCCAGCAGCCAAGACGGCAGGGTAGCCGGGGAGCTGTTTTTT
NA,TRBD1,TRBV7-9,TRBJ2-1,CASSSPGQIYNEQFF,TGTGCCAGCAGCTCCCCGGGACAGATTTACAATGAGCAGTTCTTC
NA,TRBD1,TRBV19,TRBJ2-4,CASTTGTGAKNIQYF,TGTGCCAGTACCACCGGGACAGGGGCCAAAAACATTCAGTACTTC
NA,NA,TRBV7-9,TRBJ1-2,CASSLDREDGYTF,TGTGCCAGCAGCTTAGATCGGGAAGATGGCTACACCTTC
NA,NA,TRBV11-2,TRBJ1-6,CASSLVGRGHNSPLHF,TGTGCCAGCAGCTTAGTCGGCAGGGGCCATAATTCACCCCTCCACTTT
once,NA,TRBV27,TRBJ2-1,CASSLRRGGGNEQFF,TGTGCCAGCAGTCTTAGAAGGGGGGGAGGTAATGAGCAGTTCTTC
NA,NA,TRBV14,TRBJ2-3,CASSQSGGASTDTQYF,TGTGCCAGCAGCCAATCCGGTGGGGCTAGCACAGATACGCAGTATTTT
few,TRBD1,TRBV30,TRBJ1-5,CAWQGGNQPQHF,TGTGCCTGGCAGGGGGGCAATCAGCCCCAGCATTTT
NA,NA,TRBV2,TRBJ2-5,CASRKEGAETQYF,TGTGCCAGCAGGAAGGAAGGGGCTGAGACCCAGTACTTC
NA,TRBD1,TRBV3-1/TRBV3-2,TRBJ2-7,CASSQEKDRGTYEQYF,TGTGCCAGCAGCCAAGAAAAGGACAGGGGAACCTACGAGCAGTACTTC
NA,TRBD1,TRBV28,TRBJ2-7,CASSFLTGGVNEQYF,TGTGCCAGCAGTTTCCTGACAGGGGGCGTGAACGAGCAGTACTTC
NA,NA,TRBV10-2,TRBJ2-2,CASSGQATGELFF,TGCGCCAGCAGTGGACAGGCCACCGGGGAGCTGTTTTTT
NA,NA,TRBV5-8,TRBJ2-3,CASSLAPSGGDTQYF,TGTGCCAGCAGCTTGGCCCCTTCGGGGGGCGATACGCAGTATTTT
few,TRBD1,TRBV7-9,TRBJ2-3,CASRPTGSLDTQYF,TGTGCCAGCAGACCGACAGGGTCTTTAGATACGCAGTATTTT
NA,TRBD2,TRBV27,TRBJ2-7,CASSLMLAGATTYEQYF,TGTGCCAGCAGTTTGATGTTAGCGGGGGCGACCACCTACGAGCAGTACTTC
NA,TRBD1,TRBV6-5,TRBJ1-5,CASSWTGENQPQHF,TGTGCCAGCAGTTGGACAGGGGAAAATCAGCCCCAGCATTTT
NA,NA,TRBV7-3,TRBJ1-1,CASSPNKGQLVSTEAFF,TGTGCCAGCAGCCCAAACAAGGGGCAGTTGGTTAGCACTGAAGCTTTCTTT
NA,NA,TRBV29-1,TRBJ2-1,CSVESVAPVSYNEQFF,TGCAGCGTTGAAAGTGTGGCACCCGTCTCCTACAATGAGCAGTTCTTC
NA,TRBD1,TRBV6-5,TRBJ1-2,CASRSPGQGTKGYTF,TGTGCCAGCAGATCCCCGGGACAGGGAACGAAGGGCTACACCTTC
NA,NA,TRBV18,TRBJ1-5,CASSPGGPNQPQHF,TGTGCCAGCTCACCCGGGGGGCCGAACCAGCCCCAGCATTTT